This passage covers 5 T cell receptor beta chains from one sample sequenced in a study of blood T cells in healthy people across ages (dated by TCRdb to between 2014 and 2016). The library came from 5' RACE. The second PCR ran for about 7 to 11 cycles and used a J-beta primer mix along with a sample-barcoded 5' primer. TCRdb reprocessed the public reads (quality trimming at Q25 with fastp, clone calling with MiXCR) and kept in-frame beta chains. Under each unique CDR3 protein, matching rows form one entry showing the most common genes and DNA. This sample gives some 1.8 million distinct CDR3 sequences in total; roughly two fifths of them show up just once. More than 20% of the sample lies in the top ten. The sample consisted of blood. Receptors originate from a human donor in good health.

This chain connects TRBV20-1 to TRBJ1-5; D call uncertain. V lost 0 bases and J lost 2, with 8 bases in between. From germline, CDR1 is DFQATT and CDR2 SNEGSKA (reference sequence). There are 14 residues in the CDR3. CDR3 DNA: TGCAGTGCTAGAGAATCCGCGCGCAATCAGCCCCAGCATTTT. It codes for CSARESARNQPQHF.

This clonotype was recorded once. The chain couples TRBV28 to TRBJ1-4, with 9 positions matching TRBD1. There are 14 residues in the CDR3. Germline CDR1 is MDHEN and CDR2 is SYDVKM. The J segment lost 6 bases and the V segment lost 5 bases, leaving 4 bases of the junction unmatched. CDR3 nucleotides: TGTGCCAGCAGTACCGGGACAGGGCATGAAAAACTGTTTTTT. It is translated as CASSTGTGHEKLFF.

This clonotype came up a few times. The chain links TRBV15 to TRBJ1-5; no firm D call. The V end lost 3 bases, the J end lost 7 bases, and 7 bases lay between the germline ends. Germline V lookup: CDR1 LNHNV, CDR2 YYDKDF (reference sequence). The CDR3 length is 12 residues. CDR3: CATSSAAQPQHF. CDR3 DNA: TGTGCCACCAGCAGTGCGGCCCAGCCCCAGCATTTT.

This clonotype has a handful of counts. The J gene is TRBJ2-3, the V gene TRBV5-1; TRBD2 matches 10 bases. CDR1 is SGHRS, CDR2 YFSETQ, per germline. The CDR3 extends over 17 amino acids. V shed 2 bases and J 5 bases; nucleotides not matched to a gene: 11. CDR3 nucleotides: TGCGCCAGCAGCTTAGATAGCGGGGGGCCTAGAGGAGATACGCAGTATTTT. This sequence encodes CASSLDSGGPRGDTQYF.

In regard to this clonotype: The junction departs from germline at one end; a sequencing error may be responsible. This rearrangement joins TRBV4-2 to TRBJ2-1; TRBD2 matches 12 bases. The CDR3 runs to 17 residues. Looked up from germline, CDR1 is LGHNA and CDR2 is YNFKEQ. The CDR3, as DNA: TGTACCAGCAGCCAAGATAGAAGACTAGCGGGGGTTGATGAGCAGTTCTTC. It translates to CTSSQDRRLAGVDEQFF.